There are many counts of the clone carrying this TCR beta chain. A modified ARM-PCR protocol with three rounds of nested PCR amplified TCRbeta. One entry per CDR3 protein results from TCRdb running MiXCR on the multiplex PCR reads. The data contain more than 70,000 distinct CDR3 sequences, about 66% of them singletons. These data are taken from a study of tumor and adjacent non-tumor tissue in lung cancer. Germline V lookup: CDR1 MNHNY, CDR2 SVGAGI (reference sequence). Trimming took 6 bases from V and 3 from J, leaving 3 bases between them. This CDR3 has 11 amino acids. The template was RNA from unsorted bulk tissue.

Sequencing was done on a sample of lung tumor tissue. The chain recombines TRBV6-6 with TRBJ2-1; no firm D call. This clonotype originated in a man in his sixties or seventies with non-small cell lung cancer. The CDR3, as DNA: TGTGCCAGCAGGAACTACAATGAGCAGTTCTTC. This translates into CASRNYNEQFF.